These 20 T cell receptor beta chains originate from one sample sequenced in a study of shared T cell receptors in the human thymus. Sequenced by immunoSEQ multiplex PCR; TCRdb stores in-frame clones only, minus some. Of more than 550,000 clones detected, 87% appear once; the ten largest clones hold 0.0094%. The same data also went into a second study, on human thymus T cells.

The sample was thymocytes. The receptors derive from a boy less than two years old with a congenital heart defect.

The J gene is TRBJ2-3, the V gene TRBV29-1, with D possibly matching TRBD1 (5 bases). The CDR3 contains 14 residues. V was trimmed by 4 bases and J by 2 bases, leaving 13 bases between them. Per germline, CDR1 SQVTM and CDR2 ANQGSEA. The CDR3 bases are TGCAGCGTTGGTGGCAGGGTTGACACAGATACGCAGTATTTT. Amino acid sequence: CSVGGRVDTDTQYF.

V usage is TRBV10-3 and J usage is TRBJ2-7, with D possibly matching TRBD2 (6 bases). The CDR3 is 16 residues long. V was cut by 6 bases and J by 0 bases, with 18 bases left in between. Germline V gives CDR1 ENHRY, CDR2 SYGVKD. The CDR3 DNA reads as TGTGCCATCAGGTCCCACTTGGGGGGAAGCTCCTACGAGCAGTACTTC. It is translated as CAIRSHLGGSSYEQYF.

This clone has more than one count but fewer than ten. The CDR3 DNA sequence: TGCGCCAGCAGCAGCCCACCGGGACTAGCGAACGAGCAGTACTTC. Translating gives CASSSPPGLANEQYF. The gene calls are TRBV10-1 and TRBJ2-7, with TRBD2 matching 10 bases. The CDR3 length is 15 residues. Per the germline V gene, CDR1 is WNHNN and CDR2 is SYGVQD (reference sequence). Germline trimming cut 6 bases from V and 5 bases from J; bases unmatched to any gene: 10.

This clone was detected a few times. The V gene is TRBV6-5, the J gene TRBJ1-4; a weak D match, TRBD1 (6 bases). Germline V gene data show CDR1 as MNHEY and CDR2 as SVGAGI. The length of the CDR3 is 15 residues. Trimming took off 0 bases at V and 10 bases at J, with 15 bases between the two ends. The CDR3 coding sequence is TGTGCCAGCAGTTACTCACAGGACAGAAGTAGAAAACTGTTTTTT. Encoded protein: CASSYSQDRSRKLFF.

V and J are TRBV7-9 and TRBJ2-7; 10 bases are shared with TRBD1. Germline-derived CDR1 and CDR2 are SEHNR and FQNEAQ (reference sequence). The V and J ends lost 5 bases and 5 bases, in that order; junction bases with no gene match: 9. The CDR3 is 15 amino acids. The CDR3 spells CASSPTGTGAHEQYF. The CDR3 DNA sequence: TGTGCCAGCAGCCCGACTGGGACAGGGGCCCACGAGCAGTACTTC.

The chain is built from TRBV25-1 and TRBJ2-3; the match to TRBD2 covers 9 bases. Germline V gives CDR1 MGHDK, CDR2 SYGVNS. This CDR3 spans 15 amino acids. Trimming took 2 bases from V and 7 from J; bases not matched to a gene: 7. The CDR3 DNA reads TGTGCCAGCAGTGAAAGTGGTGCGGGGGGGAATACGCAGTATTTT. It specifies CASSESGAGGNTQYF.

This clone was found once. This chain joins TRBV2 and TRBJ2-2; TRBD2 is a possible D gene (5 bases). This CDR3 has 15 amino acids. Trimming took off 2 bases at V and 6 bases at J, with 13 bases between the two ends. The germline gives CDR1 SNHLY, CDR2 FYNNEI. CDR3 residues: CASSESGEGAGELFF. The CDR3, as DNA: TGTGCCAGCAGTGAAAGCGGTGAGGGTGCCGGGGAGCTGTTTTTT.

This chain joins TRBV27 and TRBJ2-4; 10 bases match TRBD1. The CDR3 covers 16 residues. V was pared by 6 bases and J by 8 bases, with 13 bases of the junction left unmatched. Germline V gene lookup returns CDR1 MNHEY and CDR2 SMNVEV (reference sequence). The CDR3 protein is CASSAVNGTGVDIQYF. CDR3 in DNA: TGTGCCAGCAGCGCAGTAAACGGGACAGGGGTAGACATTCAGTACTTC.

This clone occurred a few times. DNA of the CDR3: TGTGCCAGTAGTTCTCAACAGGGGGCAACTAATGAAAAACTGTTTTTT. It translates to CASSSQQGATNEKLFF. The rearrangement links TRBV19 to TRBJ1-4, with TRBD1 matching over 8 bases. Losses at the gene ends were 5 bases for V and 0 bases for J; bases not matched to a gene: 5. The CDR3 consists of 16 residues. Germline assignment: CDR1 LNHDA and CDR2 SQIVND (reference sequence).

CDR3 bases: TGTGCCAGCAGCTTGGGGCTAGCAGGCTCCTACGAGCAGTACTTC. Translation gives CASSLGLAGSYEQYF. J is TRBJ2-7 and V is TRBV5-8, with D possibly matching TRBD2 (5 bases). The CDR3 spans 15 residues. Germline-derived CDR1 and CDR2 are SGHTS and YDEGEE. Trimming left V 0 bases short and J 0 bases short, with 10 bases between.

This clone is a singleton in its sample. The chain joins TRBV6-6 to TRBJ2-2, with D possibly matching TRBD2 (6 bases). The germline V and J ends were trimmed by 7 bases and 7 bases, with 13 bases remaining between them. The CDR3 has 13 amino acids. Germline values: CDR1 MNHNY, CDR2 SVGAGI (reference sequence). CDR3 residues: CASNQRRGGELFF. CDR3 coding DNA: TGTGCCAGCAACCAGCGGCGGGGCGGGGAGCTGTTTTTT.

The V and J genes are TRBV30 and TRBJ2-7, with 7 bases matching TRBD1. Germline loops: CDR1 GTSNPN, CDR2 SVGIG (reference sequence). Trimming cost V 3 bases and J 0 bases; bases outside gene matches: 5. This CDR3 contains 14 residues. In nucleotides, the CDR3 is TGTGCCTGGAGATACAGGGGTCCCTCCTACGAGCAGTACTTC. Translation gives CAWRYRGPSYEQYF. Full variable domain (rest looked up from reference TRBV30 and TRBJ2-7): SQTIHQWPATLVQPVGSPLSLECTVEGTSNPNLYWYRQAAGRGLQLLFYSVGIGQISSEVPQNLSASRPQDRQFILSSKKLLLSDSGFYLCAWRYRGPSYEQYFGPGTRLTVT.

The CDR3 spells CASSQLAVAYEQYF. The CDR3 DNA reads as TGTGCCAGCAGCCAACTAGCGGTAGCCTACGAGCAGTACTTC. The V call is TRBV7-2, the J call TRBJ2-7; TRBD2 matches 8 bases. The CDR3 extends over 14 amino acids. From germline, CDR1 is SGHTA and CDR2 FQGNSA. Unmatched junction bases numbered 5, after V lost 5 bases and J lost 2 bases. Using reference TRBV7-2 and TRBJ2-7 for the parts outside the CDR3, the full variable domain is GAGVSQSPSNKVTEKGKDVELRCDPISGHTALYWYRQSLGQGLEFLIYFQGNSAPDKSGLPSDRFSAERTGGSVSTLTIQRTQQEDSAVYLCASSQLAVAYEQYFGPGTRLTVT.

V is TRBV19 and J is TRBJ1-4; weak D call: TRBD1 (6 bases). The CDR3 has 13 amino acids. Trimming removed 9 bases from V and 8 bases from J, with 16 bases in between. Germline V gene lookup returns CDR1 LNHDA and CDR2 SQIVND (reference sequence). CDR3 bases: TGTGCCAGCCGACAGGTTCTCACCGAAAAACTGTTTTTT. This gives the protein CASRQVLTEKLFF. Supplemented by reference TRBV19 and TRBJ1-4, the full variable domain reads DGGITQSPKYLFRKEGQNVTLSCEQNLNHDAMYWYRQDPGQGLRLIYYSQIVNDFQKGDIAEGYSVSREKKESFPLTVTSAQKNPTAFYLCASRQVLTEKLFFGSGTQLSVL.

V is TRBV28 and J is TRBJ1-1; D not resolved. With 1 base removed from V and 5 bases from J, the gap between germline ends came to 17 bases. CDR3 length equals 16 residues. CDR1 is MDHEN, CDR2 SYDVKM, per germline. CDR3 amino acids: CASSLSSAKVRTEAFF. The CDR3 nucleotides are TGTGCCAGCAGTTTATCTTCAGCGAAAGTGAGAACTGAAGCTTTCTTT.

The chain couples TRBV27 to TRBJ2-7; the match to TRBD1 covers 10 bases. V shed 6 bases, J shed 4 bases, and the junction held 18 bases outside the gene matches. The CDR3 totals 18 residues. Germline CDR1 reads MNHEY; CDR2 reads SMNVEV (reference sequence). CDR3 protein: CASSAENQDRDRGYEQYF. CDR3 bases: TGTGCCAGCAGCGCGGAAAACCAAGACCGGGACAGGGGATACGAGCAGTACTTC.

The rearrangement joins TRBV5-6 to TRBJ2-2, with D tentatively TRBD1 (5 bases). The germline gives CDR1 SGHDT, CDR2 YYEEEE. Between the trimmed V and J ends, which lost 1 base and 2 bases, there was a span of 15 bases. CDR3 length equals 17 residues. CDR3 coding DNA: TGTGCCAGCAGCTTGAGGGCAGGGCCTCCCAACACCGGGGAGCTGTTTTTT. Amino acids: CASSLRAGPPNTGELFF.

Concerning this clone itself: Other DNA sequences of this sample code for an identical CDR3. The chain has TRBV28 and TRBJ2-1; the match to TRBD2 covers 7 bases. Per the germline V gene, CDR1 is MDHEN and CDR2 is SYDVKM. V lost 3 bases, J lost 4 bases, and 6 bases stayed unmatched. This CDR3 is 15 amino acids long. The CDR3 is CASSLGLAVYNEQFF. The CDR3 region has the DNA TGTGCCAGCAGTTTGGGTCTAGCGGTGTACAATGAGCAGTTCTTC.

V is TRBV7-8 and J is TRBJ1-1; 10 bases map to TRBD1. The germline V gene has CDR1 SGHVS and CDR2 FQNEAQ. CDR3 length equals 15 residues. Trimming took 7 bases from V and 1 from J; bases not matched to a gene: 6. The CDR3 loop reads CASIGTGVENTEAFF. The DNA of the CDR3 is TGTGCCAGCATCGGGACAGGGGTCGAGAACACTGAAGCTTTCTTT.

This sequence joins TRBV30 and TRBJ1-1, with D tentatively TRBD1 (6 bases). V lost 1 base, J lost 5 bases, and 20 bases lay in between. Germline values: CDR1 GTSNPN, CDR2 SVGIG (reference sequence). This CDR3 is built from 16 residues. The CDR3 is CAWSANPDSLRTEAFF. Written as DNA, the CDR3 is TGTGCCTGGAGTGCCAACCCGGACAGCCTTAGGACTGAAGCTTTCTTT.